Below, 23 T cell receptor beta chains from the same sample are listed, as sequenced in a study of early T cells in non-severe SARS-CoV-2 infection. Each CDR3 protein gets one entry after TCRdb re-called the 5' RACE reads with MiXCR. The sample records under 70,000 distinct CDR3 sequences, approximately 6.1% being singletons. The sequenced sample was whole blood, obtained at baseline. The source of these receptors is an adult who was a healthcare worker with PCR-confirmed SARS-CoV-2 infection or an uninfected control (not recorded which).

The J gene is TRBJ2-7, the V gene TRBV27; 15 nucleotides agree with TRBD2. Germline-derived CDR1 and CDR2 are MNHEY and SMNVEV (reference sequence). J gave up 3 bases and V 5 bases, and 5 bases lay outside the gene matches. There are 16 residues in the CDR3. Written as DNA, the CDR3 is TGTGCCAGCAGTCCTGGACTAGCGGGAGGGAACTACGAGCAGTACTTC. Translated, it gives CASSPGLAGGNYEQYF.

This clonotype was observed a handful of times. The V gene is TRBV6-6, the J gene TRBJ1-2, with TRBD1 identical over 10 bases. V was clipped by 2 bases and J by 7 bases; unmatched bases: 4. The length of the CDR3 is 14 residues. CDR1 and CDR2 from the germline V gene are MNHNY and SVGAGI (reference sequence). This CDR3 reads CASSYRQGAGGYTF. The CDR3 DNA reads TGTGCCAGCAGTTACAGACAGGGGGCAGGTGGCTACACCTTC.

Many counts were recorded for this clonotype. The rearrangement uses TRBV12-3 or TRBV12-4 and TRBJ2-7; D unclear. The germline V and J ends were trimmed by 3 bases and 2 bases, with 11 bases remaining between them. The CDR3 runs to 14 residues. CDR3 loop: CASSFDFPPYEQYF. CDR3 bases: TGTGCCAGCAGTTTCGATTTCCCACCCTACGAGCAGTACTTC.

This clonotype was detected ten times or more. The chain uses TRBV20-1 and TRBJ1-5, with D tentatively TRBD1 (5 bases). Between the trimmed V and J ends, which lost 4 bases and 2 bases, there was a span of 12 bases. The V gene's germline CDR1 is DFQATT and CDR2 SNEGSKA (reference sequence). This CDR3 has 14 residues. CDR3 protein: CSATGGGGNQPQHF. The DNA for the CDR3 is TGCAGTGCTACCGGGGGGGGAGGCAATCAGCCCCAGCATTTT.

The chain's CDR3 is CASSVRRDTEAFF. Here the CDR3 DNA reads TGTGCCAGCAGCGTTAGGAGGGACACTGAAGCTTTCTTT. This rearrangement joins TRBV7-3 to TRBJ1-1, with no clear D. Germline V gene sequence: CDR1 SGHTA, CDR2 FQGTGA. This CDR3 is 13 amino acids long. V lost 5 bases and J 3 bases, leaving 10 bases between the germline ends.

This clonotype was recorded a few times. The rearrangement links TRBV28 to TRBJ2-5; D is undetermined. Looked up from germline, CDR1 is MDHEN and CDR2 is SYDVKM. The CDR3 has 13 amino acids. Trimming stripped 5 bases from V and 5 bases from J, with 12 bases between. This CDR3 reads CASSPNNVETQYF. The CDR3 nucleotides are TGTGCCAGCAGTCCAAATAATGTTGAGACCCAGTACTTC.

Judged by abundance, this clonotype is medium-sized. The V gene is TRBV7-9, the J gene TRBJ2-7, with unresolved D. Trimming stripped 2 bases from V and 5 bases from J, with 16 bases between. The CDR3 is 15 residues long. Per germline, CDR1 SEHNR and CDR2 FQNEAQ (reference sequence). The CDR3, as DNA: TGTGCCAGCAGCTTAATACGTTTCGGCCGTAACGAGCAGTACTTC. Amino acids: CASSLIRFGRNEQYF.

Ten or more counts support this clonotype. CDR3 in amino acids: CASSDRVSNQPQHF. The CDR3 nucleotides are TGTGCCAGCAGTGACAGGGTTAGCAATCAGCCCCAGCATTTT. V is TRBV6-1 and J is TRBJ1-5, with D tentatively TRBD1 (5 bases). V was clipped by 3 bases and J by 0 bases, with 6 bases between them. Germline values: CDR1 MNHNS, CDR2 SASEGT. This CDR3 region has 14 residues.

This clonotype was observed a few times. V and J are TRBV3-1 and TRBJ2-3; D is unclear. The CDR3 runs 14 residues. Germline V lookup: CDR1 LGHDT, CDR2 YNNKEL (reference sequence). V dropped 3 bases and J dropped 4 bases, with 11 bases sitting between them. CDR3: CASSHLGSADTQYF. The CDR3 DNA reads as TGTGCCAGCAGCCATCTGGGGTCGGCAGATACGCAGTATTTT.

CDR3 residues: CASSHPSTGTGELFF. The CDR3 DNA is TGCGCCAGCAGCCACCCTAGCACGGGCACCGGGGAGCTGTTTTTT. The chain couples TRBV4-1 to TRBJ2-2, with a possible D match to TRBD2 (5 bases). With 3 bases removed from V and 4 bases from J, the gap between germline ends came to 12 bases. Germline V gene lookup returns CDR1 MGHRA and CDR2 YSYEKL. The CDR3 totals 15 residues.

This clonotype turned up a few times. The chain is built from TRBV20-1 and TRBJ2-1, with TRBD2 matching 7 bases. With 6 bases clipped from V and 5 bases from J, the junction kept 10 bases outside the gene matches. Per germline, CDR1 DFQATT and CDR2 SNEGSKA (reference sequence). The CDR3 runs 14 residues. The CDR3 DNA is TGCAGTGCCTCCACGGGGGGTTTGGACAATGAGCAGTTCTTC. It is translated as CSASTGGLDNEQFF.

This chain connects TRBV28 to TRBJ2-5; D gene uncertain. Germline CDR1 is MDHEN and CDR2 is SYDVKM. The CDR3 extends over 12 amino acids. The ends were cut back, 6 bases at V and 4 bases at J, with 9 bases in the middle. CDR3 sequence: CASSTPTETQYF. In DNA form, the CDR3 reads TGTGCCAGCAGCACGCCGACAGAGACCCAGTACTTC.

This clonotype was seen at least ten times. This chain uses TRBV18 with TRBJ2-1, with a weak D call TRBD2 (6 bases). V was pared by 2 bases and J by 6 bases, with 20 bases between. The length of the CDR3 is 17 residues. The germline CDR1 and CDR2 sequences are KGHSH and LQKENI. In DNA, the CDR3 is TGTGCCAGCTCACCATCGGCAGGGCGGGAACCCATCAATGAGCAGTTCTTC. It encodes CASSPSAGREPINEQFF.

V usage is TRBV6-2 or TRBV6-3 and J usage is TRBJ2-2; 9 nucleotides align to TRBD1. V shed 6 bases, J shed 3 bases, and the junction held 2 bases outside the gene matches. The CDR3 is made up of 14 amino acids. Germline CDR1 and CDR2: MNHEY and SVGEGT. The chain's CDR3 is CASRRQGDTGELFF. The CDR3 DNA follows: TGTGCCAGCAGAAGACAGGGGGACACCGGGGAGCTGTTTTTT.

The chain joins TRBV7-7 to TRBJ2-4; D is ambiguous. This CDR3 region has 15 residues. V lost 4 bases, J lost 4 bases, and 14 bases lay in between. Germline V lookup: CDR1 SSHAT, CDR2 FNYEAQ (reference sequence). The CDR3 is CASSSIDGTKNIQYF. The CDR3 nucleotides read TGTGCCAGCAGCTCCATCGACGGAACTAAAAACATTCAGTACTTC.

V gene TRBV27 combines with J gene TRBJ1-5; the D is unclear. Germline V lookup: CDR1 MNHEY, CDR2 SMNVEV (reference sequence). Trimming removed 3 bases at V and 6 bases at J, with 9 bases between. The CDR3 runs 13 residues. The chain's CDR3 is CASSLEGGQPQHF. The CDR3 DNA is TGTGCCAGCAGTTTGGAGGGAGGTCAGCCCCAGCATTTT.

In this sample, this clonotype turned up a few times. CDR3 region: CASSGSSYEQYF. The CDR3 DNA is TGTGCCAGCAGCGGTAGCTCCTACGAGCAGTACTTC. The rearrangement joins TRBV9 to TRBJ2-7; no reliable D call. From germline, CDR1 is SGDLS and CDR2 YYNGEE. Deletions cut 3 bases from V and 0 bases from J, with 4 bases between. The CDR3 contains 12 residues.

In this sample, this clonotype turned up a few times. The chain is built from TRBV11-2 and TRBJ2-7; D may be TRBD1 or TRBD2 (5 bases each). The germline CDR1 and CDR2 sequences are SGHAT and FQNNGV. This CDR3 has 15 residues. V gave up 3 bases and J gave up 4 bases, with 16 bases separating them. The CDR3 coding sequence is TGTGCCAGCAGCTTGTCGACGGGACCAGGGTACGAGCAGTACTTC. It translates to CASSLSTGPGYEQYF.

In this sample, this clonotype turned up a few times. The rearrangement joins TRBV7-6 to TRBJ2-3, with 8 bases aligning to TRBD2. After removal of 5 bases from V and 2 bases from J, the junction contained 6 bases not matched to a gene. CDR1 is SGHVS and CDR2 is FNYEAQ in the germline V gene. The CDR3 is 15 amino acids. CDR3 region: CASSPGGVTTDTQYF. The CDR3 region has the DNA TGTGCCAGCAGCCCCGGGGGGGTCACCACAGATACGCAGTATTTT.

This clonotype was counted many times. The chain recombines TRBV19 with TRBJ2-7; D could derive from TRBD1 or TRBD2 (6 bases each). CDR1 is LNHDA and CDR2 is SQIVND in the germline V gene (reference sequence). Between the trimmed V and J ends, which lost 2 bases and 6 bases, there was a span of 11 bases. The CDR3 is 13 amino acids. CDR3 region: CASSIQQGGEQYF. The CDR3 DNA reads TGTGCCAGTAGTATACAACAGGGAGGCGAGCAGTACTTC.

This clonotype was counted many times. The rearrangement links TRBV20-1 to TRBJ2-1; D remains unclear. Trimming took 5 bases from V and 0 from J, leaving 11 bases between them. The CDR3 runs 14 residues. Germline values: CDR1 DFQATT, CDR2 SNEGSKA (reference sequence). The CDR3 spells CSAPTLSSYNEQFF. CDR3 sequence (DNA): TGCAGTGCTCCAACCTTGAGCTCCTACAATGAGCAGTTCTTC.

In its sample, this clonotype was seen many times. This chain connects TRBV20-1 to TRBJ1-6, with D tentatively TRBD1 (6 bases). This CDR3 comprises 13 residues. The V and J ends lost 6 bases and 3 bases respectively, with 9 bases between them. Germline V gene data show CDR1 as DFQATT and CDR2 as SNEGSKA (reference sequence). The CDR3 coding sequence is TGCAGTGCAGGGGACATCTATAATTCACCCCTCCACTTT. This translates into CSAGDIYNSPLHF.

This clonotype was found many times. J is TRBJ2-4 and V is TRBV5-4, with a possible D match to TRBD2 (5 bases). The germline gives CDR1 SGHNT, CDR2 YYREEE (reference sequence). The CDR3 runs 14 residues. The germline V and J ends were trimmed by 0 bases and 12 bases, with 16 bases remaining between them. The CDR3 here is CASSLAGIEESQYF. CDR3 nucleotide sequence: TGTGCCAGCAGCTTGGCGGGGATTGAGGAGAGTCAGTACTTC.